These 17 T cell receptor beta chains originate from one sample sequenced in a study of blood T cell repertoires in COVID-19. Using immunoSEQ multiplex PCR, the repertoire was profiled, and TCRdb retains in-frame clones only, with some absent. Found here are 200,000 to 250,000 clones, 75% to 90% of them singletons; the top ten hold under 3.5%. The specimen sequenced was peripheral blood. Source of these receptors: a man aged 25 to 40 with COVID-19, enrolled during active disease.

In DNA, the CDR3 is TGTGCCAGTTCAATACAGGCATCAGATTCACCCCTCCACTTT. It encodes CASSIQASDSPLHF. The rearrangement joins TRBV19 to TRBJ1-6; D is possibly TRBD1 (5 bases). The CDR3 contains 14 residues. Per germline, CDR1 LNHDA and CDR2 SQIVND (reference sequence). Trimming took 8 bases from V and 8 from J, leaving 16 bases between them.

The chain couples TRBV27 to TRBJ2-7; possibly TRBD2 for D (7 bases). Trimming stripped 3 bases from V and 4 bases from J, with 13 bases between. There are 14 residues in the CDR3. Germline loops: CDR1 MNHEY, CDR2 SMNVEV (reference sequence). The CDR3 protein is CASSFGGGQYEQYF. The CDR3 DNA reads as TGTGCCAGCAGTTTTGGGGGGGGACAATACGAGCAGTACTTC.

This chain joins TRBV28 and TRBJ2-7, with D perhaps matching TRBD1 (6 bases). CDR3 length: 14 residues. Trimming removed 4 bases at V and 5 bases at J, with 15 bases between. Looked up from germline, CDR1 is MDHEN and CDR2 is SYDVKM. The CDR3 spells CASSSPQGWHEQYF. CDR3 nucleotide sequence: TGTGCCAGCAGTTCACCCCAGGGGTGGCACGAGCAGTACTTC.

J is TRBJ2-1 and V is TRBV29-1, with D possibly matching TRBD1 (6 bases). V was pared by 7 bases and J by 8 bases, with 12 bases between. Per germline, CDR1 SQVTM and CDR2 ANQGSEA. CDR3 length equals 11 residues. CDR3 DNA: TGCAGCGCCACAGGGTACGATGAGCAGTTCTTC. As protein: CSATGYDEQFF.

The gene calls are TRBV7-2 and TRBJ1-2; D is uncertain. The V and J ends lost 2 bases and 3 bases respectively, with 10 bases between them. There are 14 residues in the CDR3. The V gene's germline CDR1 is SGHTA and CDR2 FQGNSA. CDR3 bases: TGTGCCAGCAGCTTATACGGGGAACACTATGGCTACACCTTC. Protein sequence: CASSLYGEHYGYTF.

The chain couples TRBV27 to TRBJ2-3; D is ambiguous. Germline lookup yields CDR1 MNHEY and CDR2 SMNVEV (reference sequence). This CDR3 has 14 amino acids. Trimming took 6 bases from V and 0 from J, leaving 10 bases between them. This CDR3 reads CASRPDGSTDTQYF. The CDR3 DNA reads as TGTGCCAGCAGGCCTGACGGGAGCACAGATACGCAGTATTTT.

In its sample, this clone was seen once. The CDR3 protein is CASSLGTGGNSYNEQFF. CDR3 in DNA: TGTGCCAGCAGCCTTGGGACAGGGGGAAACTCCTACAATGAGCAGTTCTTC. This chain joins TRBV7-3 and TRBJ2-1; TRBD1 agrees at 11 bases. Per germline, CDR1 SGHTA and CDR2 FQGTGA. CDR3 length: 17 residues. After removal of 5 bases from V and 0 bases from J, the junction contained 6 bases not matched to a gene. Based on the CDR3 plus reference TRBV7-3 and TRBJ2-1, the full variable domain is GAGVSQTPSNKVTEKGKYVELRCDPISGHTALYWYRQSLGQGPEFLIYFQGTGAADDSGLPNDRFFAVRPEGSVSTLKIQRTERGDSAVYLCASSLGTGGNSYNEQFFGPGTRLTVL.

Here the CDR3 DNA reads TGTGCCAGTAGTATGCGGATACAAACTCAGCCCCAGCATTTT. It yields the protein CASSMRIQTQPQHF. The chain carries TRBV19 and TRBJ1-5; D is undetermined. From germline, CDR1 is LNHDA and CDR2 SQIVND (reference sequence). The CDR3 runs to 14 residues. Trimming cost V 3 bases and J 6 bases, with 12 bases left between them.

The chain combines TRBV6-6 with TRBJ1-6, with 9 bases lining up with TRBD1. Germline loops: CDR1 MNHNY, CDR2 SVGAGI (reference sequence). The CDR3 runs 16 residues. V shed 5 bases and J 8 bases; nucleotides not matched to a gene: 10. The CDR3: CASSRGQGLWDSPLHF. In DNA form, the CDR3 reads TGTGCCAGCAGTAGGGGACAGGGTCTCTGGGATTCACCCCTCCACTTT.

This clone was seen a single time. The chain links TRBV30 to TRBJ2-2, with 7 bases lining up with TRBD2. V shed 2 bases and J 4 bases; nucleotides not matched to a gene: 13. Germline V gene lookup returns CDR1 GTSNPN and CDR2 SVGIG (reference sequence). The CDR3 contains 17 residues. CDR3 amino acids: CAWSWWGKAGSTGELFF. CDR3 nucleotides: TGTGCCTGGAGTTGGTGGGGGAAAGCGGGATCCACCGGGGAGCTGTTTTTT.

The rearrangement uses TRBV2 and TRBJ1-6, with 7 bases matching TRBD1. Losses at the gene ends were 8 bases for V and 7 bases for J; bases not matched to a gene: 14. The length of the CDR3 is 16 residues. Looked up from germline, CDR1 is SNHLY and CDR2 is FYNNEI. CDR3 DNA sequence: TGTGCCAGCCATCCCGACAGGGCTGGGGGAAATTCACCCCTCCACTTT. Its protein is CASHPDRAGGNSPLHF.

The chain has TRBV2 and TRBJ1-3, with TRBD1 as a possible D gene (6 bases). Trimming took off 8 bases at V and 2 bases at J, with 16 bases between the two ends. The CDR3 covers 15 residues. Germline CDR1 is SNHLY and CDR2 is FYNNEI. Written as DNA, the CDR3 is TGTGCCAGCTCATCAGCGGGGGGCACTGGAAACACCATATATTTT. It is translated as CASSSAGGTGNTIYF.

The genes are TRBV29-1 and TRBJ2-7; D is perhaps TRBD1 (7 bases). Germline CDR1 reads SQVTM; CDR2 reads ANQGSEA. The CDR3 covers 13 residues. Deletions cut 5 bases from V and 7 bases from J, with 18 bases between. The CDR3 nucleotides read TGCAGCGTTAGCTCTTCAGGGGGGAGTGAGCAGTACTTC. Protein product: CSVSSSGGSEQYF.

The chain combines TRBV5-6 with TRBJ1-6; TRBD1 matches 8 bases. The CDR3 totals 16 residues. From germline, CDR1 is SGHDT and CDR2 YYEEEE. V lost 4 bases, J lost 7 bases, and 10 bases stayed unmatched. The CDR3 here is CASSPGTGASNSPLHF. The CDR3 region has the DNA TGTGCCAGCAGCCCCGGGACAGGAGCTTCAAATTCACCCCTCCACTTT.

The genes are TRBV24-1 and TRBJ2-2, with D maybe TRBD2 (6 bases). In germline, CDR1 is KGHDR, CDR2 SFDVKD. The CDR3 has 15 amino acids. V dropped 5 bases and J dropped 2 bases, with 11 bases sitting between them. CDR3 in amino acids: CATSGRDGNTGELFF. In DNA form, the CDR3 reads TGTGCCACCAGTGGGAGGGACGGAAACACCGGGGAGCTGTTTTTT.

The chain uses TRBV2 and TRBJ2-2; D unclear. Germline CDR1 is SNHLY and CDR2 is FYNNEI. The germline V and J ends were trimmed by 3 bases and 0 bases, with 8 bases remaining between them. This CDR3 has 15 residues. The CDR3 DNA reads TGTGCCAGCAGTGAGGGCAGACCGAACACCGGGGAGCTGTTTTTT. Amino acid sequence: CASSEGRPNTGELFF.

The J gene is TRBJ2-6, the V gene TRBV19; TRBD1 is a possible D gene (5 bases). The V end was cut by 6 bases, the J end by 0 bases, with 9 bases between. CDR3 length: 15 residues. CDR1 and CDR2 from the germline V gene are LNHDA and SQIVND (reference sequence). The CDR3, as DNA: TGTGCCAGTAGCCCCAGGGTCTCTGGGGCCAACGTCCTGACTTTC. It encodes CASSPRVSGANVLTF.